This TCR beta chain derives from a study of blood T cell repertoires in COVID-19. Overall study: Sources were T cells, B-cell-depleted T cells, or PBMCs; the material itself was cDNA or gDNA.

The cohort comprised adults aged about 18 to 100 years residing in approximately 25 US areas. Exposed volunteers were people who met a COVID-19 case within 2 weeks before study entry. Method: immunoSEQ multiplex PCR; TCRdb's copy keeps in-frame clones and lacks some. The sample lists about 320,000 clones; 85% were seen once. Specimen: PBMCs or T cells enriched from blood (not recorded which). This sequence originates from a woman aged 25 to 45 who had been exposed to COVID-19.

The CDR3, as DNA: TGTGCCAGCAGTTTAAGCCAGACCCAGTACTTC. As protein: CASSLSQTQYF. The V and J genes are TRBV28 and TRBJ2-5, with D unclear. Germline V gene sequence: CDR1 MDHEN, CDR2 SYDVKM. V was pared by 2 bases and J by 6 bases, with 4 bases between. CDR3 length: 11 residues. Based on the CDR3 plus reference TRBV28 and TRBJ2-5, the full variable domain is DVKVTQSSRYLVKRTGEKVFLECVQDMDHENMFWYRQDPGLGLRLIYFSYDVKMKEKGDIPEGYSVSREKKERFSLILESASTNQTSMYLCASSLSQTQYFGPGTRLLVL.